This TCR beta chain appears in the sequencing data of a study of blood T cell repertoires in COVID-19. Study-wide background: From T cells, B-cell-depleted T cells, or PBMCs came the material, which was cDNA or gDNA.

Sequencing was performed with immunoSEQ multiplex PCR; in TCRdb, only in-frame clones are kept and a portion is missing. The sample consists of roughly 79,000 clones, 82% of them appearing once. The V gene's germline CDR1 is SGDLS and CDR2 YYNGEE. The trim removed 5 bases at V and 2 bases at J, leaving 6 bases unmatched. The CDR3 is 15 residues long. The sequence came from a human donor in a cohort sampled during active COVID-19. The V call is TRBV9, the J call TRBJ1-4; 7 bases agree with TRBD1. Source material: peripheral blood. CDR3 coding DNA: TGTGCCAGCAGTAGGGACAGTGGCACTAATGAAAAACTGTTTTTT. Its protein is CASSRDSGTNEKLFF.